The 25 T cell receptor beta chains given below trace back to one sample, sequenced in a study of OX40 agonist ivuxolimab in advanced cancers. Library generation was performed with the immunoSEQ multiplex PCR assay. TCRdb stores this immuneACCESS table with in-frame sequences only. Part of the clones is absent; in the studies checked, under half of the shortfall reflects unresolved V genes, and no reason is known for the rest. For this sample there are some 42,000 clones; more than 70% appear just once. The leading ten clones occupy 20% to 25% of the sample. The material sequenced was CD4+ or CD8+ T cells sorted from blood, taken in a trial of the OX40 agonist ivuxolimab. The receptor set was obtained from an adult with an advanced solid tumor such as melanoma, head and neck, liver or kidney cancer.

This clone has a count of ten or more. This chain joins TRBV29-1 and TRBJ2-5, with 7 bases that match TRBD1. CDR1 SQVTM and CDR2 ANQGSEA come from the germline V gene. This CDR3 region has 14 residues. V shed 0 bases and J 3 bases; nucleotides not matched to a gene: 4. The CDR3 sequence is CSVEDGDSKETQYF. In nucleotides, the CDR3 is TGCAGCGTTGAAGACGGGGACAGTAAAGAGACCCAGTACTTC.

This sequence joins TRBV6-5 and TRBJ1-1; 9 nucleotides align to TRBD1. The germline V gene encodes CDR1 MNHEY and CDR2 SVGAGI. The V and J ends lost 8 bases and 7 bases, in that order; junction bases with no gene match: 14. The CDR3 is 15 amino acids. In DNA, the CDR3 is TGTGCCAGCCACAATCCGGGACAGGGTATCGGTGAAGCTTTCTTT. Residues: CASHNPGQGIGEAFF.

V and J are TRBV30 and TRBJ1-2; D gene ambiguous. CDR3 length: 15 residues. V was trimmed by 0 bases and J by 3 bases, leaving 14 bases between them. Germline-derived CDR1 and CDR2 are GTSNPN and SVGIG (reference sequence). The CDR3 bases are TGTGCCTGGAGTGTACTCGTGACGAATGACTATGGCTACACCTTC. Encoded protein: CAWSVLVTNDYGYTF.

The V and J genes are TRBV10-2 and TRBJ2-5; 8 bases are a match to TRBD2. The CDR3 runs 16 residues. The V and J ends lost 0 bases and 2 bases, in that order; junction bases with no gene match: 5. Per germline, CDR1 WSHSY and CDR2 SAAADI. CDR3 bases: TGCGCCAGCAGTGAGTCCGAGCGGGGGACGCAAGAGACCCAGTACTTC. This sequence encodes CASSESERGTQETQYF.

The rearrangement joins TRBV15 to TRBJ2-1; 8 nucleotides match TRBD2. The germline CDR1 and CDR2 sequences are LNHNV and YYDKDF (reference sequence). The CDR3 has 13 amino acids. Trimming at V came to 9 bases and at J to 7 bases, leaving 8 bases not matched to a gene. Here the CDR3 DNA reads TGTGCCACGGGACTAGTTGGTCGTAATGAGCAGTTCTTC. Translating it yields CATGLVGRNEQFF.

The V call is TRBV6-5, the J call TRBJ2-7; TRBD2 is a possible D gene (6 bases). The CDR3 consists of 12 residues. With 4 bases removed from V and 7 bases from J, the gap between germline ends came to 11 bases. Germline CDR1 and CDR2: MNHEY and SVGAGI. The CDR3 protein is CASSWGLGEQYV. The CDR3 DNA reads TGTGCCAGCAGTTGGGGACTGGGAGAGCAGTACGTC.

This chain links TRBV2 with TRBJ2-7, with TRBD1 matching over 9 bases. The CDR3 is 12 residues long. Looked up from germline, CDR1 is SNHLY and CDR2 is FYNNEI. J gave up 6 bases and V 7 bases, and 4 bases lay outside the gene matches. CDR3 loop: CASNTGGSEQYV. The DNA of the CDR3 is TGTGCCAGCAATACAGGGGGCTCCGAGCAGTACGTC.

This clone was seen a handful of times. The rearrangement uses TRBV30 and TRBJ2-1; the D gene is possibly TRBD1 (7 bases). CDR1 is GTSNPN, CDR2 SVGIG, per germline (reference sequence). Trimming stripped 4 bases from V and 0 bases from J, with 10 bases between. This CDR3 region has 14 residues. In DNA form, the CDR3 reads TGTGCCTGGACAGGGGGGAGCTCCTACAATGAGCAGTTCTTC. Translation: CAWTGGSSYNEQFF.

This clone was seen just once. This chain connects TRBV19 to TRBJ2-1; 15 bases align to TRBD2. CDR1 and CDR2 (germline): LNHDA, SQIVND (reference sequence). This CDR3 has 18 residues. Unmatched junction bases numbered 8, after V lost 5 bases and J lost 3 bases. CDR3 protein: CASSPGLAGGLFYNEQFF. CDR3 DNA: TGTGCCAGTAGTCCGGGACTAGCGGGGGGCCTTTTCTACAATGAGCAGTTCTTC.

V and J are TRBV19 and TRBJ1-1; D uncertain. The V end was cut by 5 bases, the J end by 1 base, with 8 bases between. This CDR3 is built from 13 residues. Germline assignment: CDR1 LNHDA and CDR2 SQIVND (reference sequence). In DNA, the CDR3 is TGTGCCAGTAGTGCCGCGTGGAACACTGAAGCTTTCTTT. Its translation: CASSAAWNTEAFF.

J is TRBJ1-5 and V is TRBV28; 9 bases agree with TRBD1. CDR1 is MDHEN and CDR2 is SYDVKM in the germline V gene. V shed 6 bases and J 7 bases; nucleotides not matched to a gene: 10. This CDR3 spans 15 amino acids. CDR3 sequence reads: CASRAGTGSRQPQHF. As DNA, the CDR3 is TGTGCCAGCAGGGCCGGGACAGGGTCGAGGCAGCCCCAGCATTTT. The variable domain in full, completed from reference TRBV28 and TRBJ1-5, reads DVKVTQSSRYLVKRTGEKVFLECVQDMDHENMFWYRQDPGLGLRLIYFSYDVKMKEKGDIPEGYSVSREKKERFSLILESASTNQTSMYLCASRAGTGSRQPQHFGDGTRLSIL.

The chain employs TRBV9 and TRBJ1-1; D gene uncertain. Deletions cut 0 bases from V and 1 base from J, with 10 bases between. CDR1 is SGDLS and CDR2 is YYNGEE in the germline V gene. The CDR3 is 15 residues long. CDR3 in amino acids: CASSVGSLANTEAFF. CDR3 bases: TGTGCCAGCAGCGTAGGATCGTTAGCGAACACTGAAGCTTTCTTT.

The chain couples TRBV7-9 to TRBJ1-1; 7 positions agree with TRBD1. Trimming removed 3 bases from V and 4 bases from J; junction bases left unmatched: 11. Looked up from germline, CDR1 is SEHNR and CDR2 is FQNEAQ (reference sequence). The CDR3 contains 16 residues. The CDR3 nucleotides are TGTGCCAGCAGCTTGGCGATGAGACAGGGAGGCACTGAAGCTTTCTTT. Protein product: CASSLAMRQGGTEAFF.

V and J are TRBV7-6 and TRBJ2-1; no clear D. There are 12 residues in the CDR3. Germline CDR1 SGHVS, CDR2 FNYEAQ. V was clipped by 5 bases and J by 7 bases, with 9 bases between them. CDR3 sequence: CASSETRNEQFF. The CDR3, as DNA: TGTGCCAGCAGCGAAACGAGAAATGAGCAGTTCTTC.

The chain uses TRBV19 and TRBJ1-1; possible D gene TRBD1, 6 bases. Germline CDR1 reads LNHDA; CDR2 reads SQIVND (reference sequence). There are 15 residues in the CDR3. The ends were cut back, 2 bases at V and 7 bases at J, with 17 bases in the middle. CDR3 sequence (DNA): TGTGCCAGTAGTATAATGGGGACATTTCTTAATGAAGCTTTCTTT. This translates into CASSIMGTFLNEAFF.

The rearrangement links TRBV4-2 to TRBJ2-3, with TRBD2 identical over 13 bases. The V segment lost 4 bases and the J segment 3 bases; nucleotides outside the gene matches: 7. This CDR3 spans 17 amino acids. Per the germline V gene, CDR1 is LGHNA and CDR2 is YNFKEQ. The CDR3 protein is CASSPRLAGGPTDTQYF. DNA of the CDR3: TGTGCCAGCAGCCCTCGACTAGCGGGGGGTCCGACAGATACGCAGTATTTT.

This rearrangement joins TRBV19 to TRBJ2-1, with 7 bases that match TRBD1. CDR1 is LNHDA, CDR2 SQIVND, per germline (reference sequence). This CDR3 is built from 13 residues. V shed 6 bases and J 9 bases; nucleotides not matched to a gene: 8. This CDR3 is CASSVGTVGEQFF. The CDR3 nucleotides read TGTGCCAGTAGCGTCGGGACAGTTGGTGAGCAGTTCTTC.

V and J are TRBV2 and TRBJ1-1, with a tentative D call TRBD1 (5 bases). V lost 6 bases to trimming and J lost 3 bases, with 17 bases between them. The CDR3 sequence is 15 residues long. Germline V lookup: CDR1 SNHLY, CDR2 FYNNEI. The CDR3 protein is CASSRGEGRHTEAFF. DNA of the CDR3: TGTGCCAGCAGCCGAGGAGAGGGGAGGCACACTGAAGCTTTCTTT.

The chain joins TRBV7-3 to TRBJ2-3, with D hard to call. Germline V gene data show CDR1 as SGHTA and CDR2 as FQGTGA. This CDR3 region has 12 residues. With 2 bases removed from V and 7 bases from J, the gap between germline ends came to 7 bases. In DNA form, the CDR3 reads TGTGCCAGCAGCTTAGTGGGAAATACGCAGTATTTT. Amino acid sequence: CASSLVGNTQYF.

The V gene is TRBV7-6, the J gene TRBJ1-5; TRBD1 aligns across 10 bases. This CDR3 is 15 amino acids long. Germline V gene sequence: CDR1 SGHVS, CDR2 FNYEAQ. The V and J ends lost 5 bases and 7 bases, in that order; junction bases with no gene match: 8. Here the CDR3 DNA reads TGTGCCAGCAGCCCGGGGACAGGGGTGGACCAGCCCCAGCATTTT. Its protein product is CASSPGTGVDQPQHF.

This clone was recorded a few times. The chain's CDR3 is CASCNTGELFF. Here the CDR3 DNA reads TGTGCCAGCTGTAATACCGGGGAGCTGTTTTTT. This chain links TRBV2 with TRBJ2-2; D gene uncertain. The CDR3 is made up of 11 amino acids. V was cut by 8 bases and J by 5 bases, with 6 bases left in between. Germline CDR1 is SNHLY and CDR2 is FYNNEI.

The chain uses TRBV18 and TRBJ2-2; tentative D call: TRBD1 (6 bases). The germline gives CDR1 KGHSH, CDR2 LQKENI. There are 17 residues in the CDR3. V lost 3 bases to trimming and J lost 1 base, with 15 bases between them. The DNA of the CDR3 is TGTGCCAGCTCACCTTCACAAACAGGGCTGAACACCGGGGAGCTGTTTTTT. It specifies CASSPSQTGLNTGELFF.

This chain connects TRBV29-1 to TRBJ2-3; perhaps TRBD2 as D (5 bases). CDR3 length equals 13 residues. The germline gives CDR1 SQVTM, CDR2 ANQGSEA. Trimming removed 0 bases at V and 8 bases at J, with 12 bases between. The CDR3 loop reads CSVEDLGGLTQYF. The CDR3 bases are TGCAGCGTTGAAGATCTCGGCGGGCTTACGCAGTATTTT.

This chain uses TRBV10-3 with TRBJ2-1, with TRBD1 matching over 8 bases. With V trimmed by 3 bases and J by 4 bases, 8 bases remained unmatched. This CDR3 is built from 16 residues. Germline CDR1 ENHRY, CDR2 SYGVKD. The CDR3 nucleotides are TGTGCCATCAGTGATCACGGGGACAGGTTGTACAATGAGCAGTTCTTC. Residues: CAISDHGDRLYNEQFF.

The gene calls are TRBV4-3 and TRBJ2-2; tentative D call: TRBD2 (5 bases). Germline CDR1 reads LGHNA; CDR2 reads YSLEER. The V end lost 4 bases, the J end lost 4 bases, and 10 bases lay between the germline ends. There are 14 residues in the CDR3. The chain's CDR3 is CASSPGLITGELFF. CDR3 sequence (DNA): TGCGCCAGCAGCCCGGGATTAATCACCGGGGAGCTGTTTTTT.